This T cell receptor beta chain originates from a study of T cells in Graves' hyperthyroidism and ophthalmopathy. On the study more broadly: Specimen type is peripheral blood, collected at initial diagnosis prior to any treatment.

Exclusion of patients followed from uncontrolled infection, other autoimmune disease, pregnancy or lactation. In making diagnoses, clinical symptoms, serum thyroxine and TRAb, thyroid ultrasound and orbital computed tomography were all used. Researchers amplified the TCR beta CDR3 regions from RNA transcripts. With the HTBI primer set, the TCR CDR3 went through a first round of RT-PCR. From the multiplex PCR reads, TCRdb called clonotypes with MiXCR, one entry per CDR3 protein. The data contain 490,000 or so distinct CDR3 sequences, roughly 22% of them seen just once; the ten biggest clones take up about half. V lost 0 bases and J 0 bases, leaving 7 bases between the germline ends. The CDR3 sequence is 14 residues long. The germline CDR1 and CDR2 sequences are SGHKS and YYEKEE (reference sequence).

The V gene is TRBV5-5, the J gene TRBJ2-7, with D unclear. The origin of this receptor is a woman in her 70s with Graves' ophthalmopathy. Input material: blood. The CDR3 nucleotides are TGTGCCAGCAGCTTGGAATGGAGCTCCTACGAGCAGTACTTC. Translation: CASSLEWSSYEQYF.